This T cell receptor (beta chain) was captured by sequencing in a study of shared T cell receptors in the human thymus listed by TCRdb under 2021. Regarding the research as a whole: The study investigated the way shared, self-reactive T-cell receptor alpha chains are produced in the human thymus.

A remark on this clone: Its cognate antigen has yet to be identified. Base qualities are not provided; no much larger clone lies one nucleotide away.

V trim: 3 bases; J trim: 6 bases; unmatched bases: 3. CDR1 and CDR2 are read off the germline V gene as SGHTA and FQGNSA. The CDR3 starts with the cysteine, ends with the phenylalanine, and has 15 residues. Of all the DNA, just the CDR3 is kept, 45 bases in frame from base 1. The library was made by the immunoSEQ multiplex PCR assay. TCRdb holds this immuneACCESS table with in-frame rearrangements only. Some clones are missing; in checked studies, unresolved V genes explain under half, and the rest has no known cause. The sample table lists about 660,000 clones, approximately 90% of them with a count of one. 0.008% to 0.011% of the sample comes from the top ten. The sample was also linked to a second study, of human thymus T cells. The second paper further reports: Immunologically healthy infants undergoing open corrective cardiac surgery for congenital heart defects in Finland were used as donors. Thymus tissue was collected as surgical resects that were removed during corrective cardiac surgery. Usage of V and J gene segments appeared to be biased in both the thymic and the peripheral blood repertoires. The related research reported highly overlapping thymic TCR repertoires among unrelated individuals. The study described the TCR alpha and beta repertoires in eight or nine infant thymus samples and a few matching peripheral blood samples. Donor ages ranged from roughly 7 to 250 days, and the cohort comprised six or seven male and two female infants. After being mechanically released from the tissue, thymocytes were kept at -70 degrees C in pellets of about 9.5-30 million cells. A QIAsymphony instrument was used to extract genomic DNA from the frozen cell pellets. Using the immunoSEQ multiplex PCR assay, the TCRB and TCRAD loci were amplified from a standardized quantity of quality-controlled genomic DNA. The V(D)J region was spanned by amplicons of a length sufficient to cover the CDR3 and to identify V and J genes. Through the commercial immunoSEQ service, the amplicons were sequenced on an Illumina platform. Corrections for primer bias and sequencing errors followed previously described methods, while TCRAD and TCRB definitions were based on the IMGT database. immunoSEQ Analyzer 3.0 and VDJTools were used for repertoire analysis, which covered basic statistics, V/J segment usage, diversity estimates, rarefaction and pairwise overlap. To estimate diversity, the Chao1, ChaoE, Efron-Thisted, Shannon and inverse Simpson indices were applied, and diversity was also estimated on datasets down-sampled to the smallest sample. For repertoire overlap, CDR3 nucleotide sequence, V gene and J gene had to match strictly, and clustering was done by Jaccard-based multidimensional scaling. On average, roughly 850,000 unique TCRB clonotypes were obtained from thymus samples, compared with about 84,000 from blood samples.

The sequence links TRBV7-2 to TRBJ2-1; 12 middle bases align to TRBD2. Sequencing was done on a sample of thymocytes. The TCR originated in a boy under two years old with a congenital heart defect. Donor details come from another sample of the same person, matched by shared clones. The DNA reads TGTGCCAGCAGCTTGACTAGCGGGAGTTCCAATGAGCAGTTCTTC. The translation is CASSLTSGSSNEQFF.